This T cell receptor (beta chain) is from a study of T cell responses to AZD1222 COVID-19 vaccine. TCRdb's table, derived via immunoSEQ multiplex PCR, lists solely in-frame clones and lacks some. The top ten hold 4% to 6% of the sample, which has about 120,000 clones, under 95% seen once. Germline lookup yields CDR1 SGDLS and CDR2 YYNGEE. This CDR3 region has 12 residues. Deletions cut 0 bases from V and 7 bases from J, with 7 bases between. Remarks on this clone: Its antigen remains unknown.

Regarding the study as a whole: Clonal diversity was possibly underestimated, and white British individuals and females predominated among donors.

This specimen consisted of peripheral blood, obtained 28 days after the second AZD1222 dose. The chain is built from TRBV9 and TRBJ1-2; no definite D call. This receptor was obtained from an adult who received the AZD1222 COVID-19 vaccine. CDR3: CASSVGTAGYTF. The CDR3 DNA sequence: TGTGCCAGCAGCGTAGGGACCGCTGGCTACACCTTC.